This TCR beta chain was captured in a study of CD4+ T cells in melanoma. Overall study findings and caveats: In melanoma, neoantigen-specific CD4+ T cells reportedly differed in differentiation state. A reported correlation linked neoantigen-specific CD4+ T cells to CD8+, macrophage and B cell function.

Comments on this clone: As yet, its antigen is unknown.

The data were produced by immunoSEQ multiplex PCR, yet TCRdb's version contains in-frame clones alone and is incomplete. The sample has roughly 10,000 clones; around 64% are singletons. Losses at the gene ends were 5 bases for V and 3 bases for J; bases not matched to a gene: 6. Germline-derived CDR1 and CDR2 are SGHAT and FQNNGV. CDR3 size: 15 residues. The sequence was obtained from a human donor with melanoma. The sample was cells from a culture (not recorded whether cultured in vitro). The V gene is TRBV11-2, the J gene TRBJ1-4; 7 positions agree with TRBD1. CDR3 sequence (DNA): TGTGCCAGCAGCCGCTACAGGGGTGCTAATGAAAAACTGTTTTTT. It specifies CASSRYRGANEKLFF.